This T cell receptor (beta chain) was sequenced in a study of blood T cells in healthy people across ages. Sample-barcoded 5' priming and a J-beta primer mix drove a second PCR of roughly 7 to 11 cycles. TCRdb processed the 5' RACE reads anew with MiXCR; each CDR3 protein has one entry. The sample has some 890,000 distinct CDR3 sequences; roughly 29% are singletons. This CDR3 has 14 residues. V lost 7 bases and J lost 1, with 8 bases in between. This clonotype was detected many times. This sample was also put to use in a study of T cells of mothers and their children. Turning to that study: Related mother-child pairs showed slightly, non-significantly higher overlap than unrelated pairs.

The source of this sequence is a woman aged 40 to 50 in good health. The chain joins TRBV12-3 or TRBV12-4 to TRBJ2-6, with D uncertain. The sample was blood. The CDR3 DNA follows: TGTGCCAGCACGAGGCGGTCTGGGGCCAACGTCCTGACTTTC. It specifies CASTRRSGANVLTF.